This record looks at one T cell receptor (beta chain) sequence and its context. In the authors' workflow: Estimation of nucleated cell counts was performed using reference gene primer amplification. TCRdb's table, derived via immunoSEQ multiplex PCR, lists solely in-frame clones and lacks some. V and J calls and clone size are copied from that table; D and trimming were computed from the DNA. The sample shows about 120,000 clones, around 85% of them seen only once. The data stem from a study of blood T cell repertoires in COVID-19. Across the study: Samples of COVID-19 (acute and convalescent) were obtained from the United States, Italy and Spain. Sources were T cells, B-cell-depleted T cells, or PBMCs; the material itself was cDNA or gDNA.

The CDR3 loop spans 16 amino acids. Germline assignment: CDR1 MNHEY and CDR2 SMNVEV (reference sequence). V lost 1 base and J 0 bases, leaving 11 bases between the germline ends. Input material: peripheral blood. This receptor was obtained from a human donor in a cohort sampled during active COVID-19. The chain has TRBV27 and TRBJ2-3; TRBD2 might be the D (6 bases). In nucleotides, the CDR3 is TGTGCCAGCAGTTTATGGGGCGGGGACAGCACAGATACGCAGTATTTT. Its protein product is CASSLWGGDSTDTQYF.